This T cell receptor (beta chain) was obtained from a study of T cells in Graves' hyperthyroidism and ophthalmopathy. Preceding any ophthalmopathy symptoms, the blood sample dates from first hyperthyroidism diagnosis. Each 10 ml fresh peripheral blood draw supplied the PBMCs. The table lists this clonotype with many counts. The CDR3 length is 13 residues. Germline V gene data show CDR1 as SGDLS and CDR2 as YYNGEE. V lost 1 base to trimming and J lost 6 bases, with 11 bases between them. Template material for amplifying TCR beta CDR3 regions consisted of RNA transcripts. HTBI primers were used for first-round RT-PCR of the TCR CDR3. Each CDR3 protein gets one entry after TCRdb re-called the multiplex PCR reads with MiXCR. The sample lists 350,000 or so distinct CDR3 sequences, about a sixth occurring once.

The TCR sequence derives from a woman aged 25 to 39 with Graves' hyperthyroidism that later progressed to Graves' ophthalmopathy. Sequencing was carried out using blood. The rearrangement links TRBV9 to TRBJ2-7; unclear D gene. CDR3 DNA sequence: TGTGCCAGCAGCGTACTTCCCTCGGGCGAGCAGTACTTC. This codes for CASSVLPSGEQYF.